This T cell receptor (beta chain) was captured in a study of cytomegalovirus exposure and HLA in healthy donors. Primers included in the PCR were 60 Vbeta and 13 Jbeta primers. Produced via immunoSEQ multiplex PCR; TCRdb's table is partial and in-frame only. The table has roughly 68,000 clones, 75% seen once. This receptor was identified in a woman between 25 and 40 years old in good health and CMV-seropositive. Material for sequencing was PBMCs.

The CDR3, as DNA: TGTGCCAGCAGTCATTCCGGGACTAGCGGGGATTACGAGCAGTACTTC. It codes for CASSHSGTSGDYEQYF. This sequence joins TRBV6-6 and TRBJ2-5; 13 positions agree with TRBD2. The J call may be in error: the DNA end matches TRBJ2-7 better. CDR1 is MNHNY, CDR2 SVGAGI, per germline (reference sequence). The CDR3 runs 16 residues.